The 8 T cell receptor beta chains presented below share a single source sample, sequenced in a study of quantifying T cell responses using KT2 cells. As for the study in general: TCR alpha and beta constant-region primers primed reverse transcription of RNA.

Each cDNA got a UMI-containing oligo ligated at its 3' end. First-round PCR used roughly 4 cycles and beta primers RC1.1 and RC1.2 covering TRBC1 and TRBC2. TCRdb used MiXCR to reprocess the UMI-ligation and nested PCR reads, holding one entry per CDR3 protein. This table holds about 32,000 distinct CDR3 sequences, approximately 7% found once. Material: PBMCs spiked with cells of the T cell clone KT2. The receptors here all came from a human donor.

V gene TRBV30 combines with J gene TRBJ2-7; 7 positions agree with TRBD1. The CDR3 consists of 12 residues. Germline V gives CDR1 GTSNPN, CDR2 SVGIG (reference sequence). Trimming removed 2 bases from V and 12 bases from J; junction bases left unmatched: 10. The CDR3 DNA reads as TGTGCCTGGAGTACACCAACAGGGGATCCGTACTTC. Encoded protein: CAWSTPTGDPYF. The full variable domain, its missing parts supplied by reference TRBV30 and TRBJ2-7, is SQTIHQWPATLVQPVGSPLSLECTVEGTSNPNLYWYRQAAGRGLQLLFYSVGIGQISSEVPQNLSASRPQDRQFILSSKKLLLSDSGFYLCAWSTPTGDPYFGPGTRLTVT.

J is TRBJ2-7 and V is TRBV6-1; D is perhaps TRBD2 (6 bases). Germline CDR1 is MNHNS and CDR2 is SASEGT. V was clipped by 6 bases and J by 1 base, with 13 bases between them. CDR3 length: 14 residues. CDR3 DNA sequence: TGTGCCAGCAGCCGAGAAGGGACTTCCTACGAGCAGTACTTC. Translation: CASSREGTSYEQYF.

This chain links TRBV10-1 with TRBJ1-1; a weak D match, TRBD1 (5 bases). The CDR3 sequence is 14 residues long. V was shortened by 3 bases and J by 4 bases, with 12 bases between the two germline ends. CDR1 and CDR2 (germline): WNHNN, SYGVQD (reference sequence). CDR3 amino acids: CASSDRQGFTEAFF. CDR3 nucleotide sequence: TGCGCCAGCAGTGACCGGCAGGGTTTCACTGAAGCTTTCTTT.

This clonotype has just one count. The gene calls are TRBV20-1 and TRBJ2-3, with D perhaps TRBD2 (5 bases). Germline CDR1 DFQATT, CDR2 SNEGSKA (reference sequence). Trimming pared 6 bases from V and 1 base from J, leaving 14 bases between. CDR3 size: 14 residues. This chain's CDR3 is CSALGGLGTDTQYF. CDR3 coding DNA: TGCAGTGCCCTTGGCGGGCTAGGCACAGATACGCAGTATTTT.

The chain is built from TRBV12-5 and TRBJ1-6, with TRBD1 matching over 7 bases. The V segment lost 1 base and the J segment 11 bases; nucleotides outside the gene matches: 5. Germline-derived CDR1 and CDR2 are LGHNT and FRNRAP. The CDR3 length is 14 residues. The CDR3: CASGLGDSSTPLHF. CDR3 nucleotides: TGTGCTAGTGGTTTGGGGGACAGCAGCACACCCCTCCACTTT.

In this sample, this clonotype turned up many times. The chain combines TRBV6-2 or TRBV6-3 with TRBJ2-7, with 8 bases aligning to TRBD2. The length of the CDR3 is 14 residues. After removal of 7 bases from V and 0 bases from J, the junction contained 5 bases not matched to a gene. Germline V gene lookup returns CDR1 MNHEY and CDR2 SVGEGT. Written as DNA, the CDR3 is TGTGCCAGCACCCTAGCGGGTAACTCCTACGAGCAGTACTTC. Its translation: CASTLAGNSYEQYF.

This clonotype was detected many times. This sequence joins TRBV27 and TRBJ1-1; possible D gene TRBD1, 5 bases. Trimming stripped 5 bases from V and 2 bases from J, with 15 bases between. This CDR3 contains 15 residues. Germline V gene data show CDR1 as MNHEY and CDR2 as SMNVEV (reference sequence). The CDR3 coding sequence is TGTGCCAGCAGTCCAACCCGGGGCCTAAACACTGAAGCTTTCTTT. Amino acid sequence: CASSPTRGLNTEAFF.

In the case of this clonotype: A much larger clone differs by one base, so this may be a read error. This is likely a read error, given that the CDR3 carries no conserved phenylalanine or tryptophan at its end. This CDR3 is CASSPPAGGITDTQYV. DNA of the CDR3: TGTGCCAGCAGTCCCCCGGCAGGGGGCATAACAGATACGCAGTATGTT. The rearrangement links TRBV12-3 or TRBV12-4 to TRBJ2-3; TRBD1 aligns across 8 bases. The CDR3 is 16 amino acids. V dropped 5 bases and J dropped 3; count of bases not matched to a gene: 10.